This TCR beta chain comes out of a study of technical replicates of blood from a few donors. The CDR3 length is 16 residues. V was shortened by 0 bases and J by 6 bases, with 17 bases between the two germline ends. The germline CDR1 and CDR2 sequences are MGHRA and YSYEKL. Assay: immunoSEQ multiplex PCR; the TCRdb copy retains only in-frame clones and omits some. Of 75,000 to 85,000 clones listed, approximately 75% are singletons. This receptor was taken from a human donor in good health. Some clones in this sample may be carry-over from other donors' samples. The chain links TRBV4-1 to TRBJ2-5, with a possible D match to TRBD2 (7 bases). Sequences were obtained from PBMCs. CDR3 residues: CASSQDVAGRGKTQYF. As DNA, the CDR3 is TGCGCCAGCAGCCAAGATGTCGCGGGGAGGGGGAAGACCCAGTACTTC.